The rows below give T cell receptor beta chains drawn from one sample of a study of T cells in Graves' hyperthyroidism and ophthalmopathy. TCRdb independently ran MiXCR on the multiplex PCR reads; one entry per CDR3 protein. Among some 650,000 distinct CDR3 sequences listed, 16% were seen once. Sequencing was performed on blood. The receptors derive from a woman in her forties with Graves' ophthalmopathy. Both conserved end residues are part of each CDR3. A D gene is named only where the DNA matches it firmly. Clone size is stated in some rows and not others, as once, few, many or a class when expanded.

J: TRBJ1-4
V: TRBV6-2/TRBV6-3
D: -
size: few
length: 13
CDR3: CASSLTGKEKLFF
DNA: TGTGCCAGCAGTTTAACGGGGAAGGAAAAACTGTTTTTT

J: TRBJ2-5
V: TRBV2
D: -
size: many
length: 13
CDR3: CASRGGVGETQYF
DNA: TGTGCCAGCAGGGGCGGCGTGGGGGAGACCCAGTACTTC

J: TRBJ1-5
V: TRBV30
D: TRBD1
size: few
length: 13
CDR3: CAWGQGFGQPQHF
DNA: TGTGCCTGGGGACAGGGGTTTGGTCAGCCCCAGCATTTT

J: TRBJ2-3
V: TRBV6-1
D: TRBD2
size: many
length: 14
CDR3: CASSDGGSRYTQYF
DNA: TGTGCCAGCAGTGACGGCGGGAGTAGATATACGCAGTATTTT

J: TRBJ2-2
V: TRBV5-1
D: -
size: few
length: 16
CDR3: CASSLGQGMYTGELFF
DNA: TGCGCCAGCAGCTTGGGGCAGGGGATGTACACCGGGGAGCTGTTTTTT

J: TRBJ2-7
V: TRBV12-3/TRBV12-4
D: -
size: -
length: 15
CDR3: CASSQGSPSSYEQYF
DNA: TGTGCCAGCAGCCAGGGGTCTCCTTCATCCTACGAGCAGTACTTC

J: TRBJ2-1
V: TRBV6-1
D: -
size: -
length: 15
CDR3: CASRRGGDSYNEQFF
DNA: TGTGCCAGCCGACGGGGCGGAGACTCCTACAATGAGCAGTTCTTC

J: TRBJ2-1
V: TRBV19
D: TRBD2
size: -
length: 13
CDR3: CASSSGRVNEQFF
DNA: TGTGCCAGTAGTAGCGGGAGGGTCAATGAGCAGTTCTTC

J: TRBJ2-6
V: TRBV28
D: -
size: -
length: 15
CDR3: CASSSLASGANVLTF
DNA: TGTGCCAGCAGCTCCTTGGCTAGTGGGGCCAACGTCCTGACTTTC

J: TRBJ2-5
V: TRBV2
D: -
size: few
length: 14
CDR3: CASSDTGVQETQYF
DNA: TGTGCCAGCAGTGACACGGGGGTCCAAGAGACCCAGTACTTC

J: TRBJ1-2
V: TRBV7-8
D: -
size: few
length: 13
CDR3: CASSLGGGNGYTF
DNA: TGTGCCAGCAGCTTAGGTGGTGGGAATGGCTACACCTTC